What follows describes a single T cell receptor (beta chain). This entry is derived from a study of chemoradiotherapy in HPV16-positive cancers. The repertoire was sequenced with immunoSEQ multiplex PCR; TCRdb's copy has only in-frame clones and lacks some. Of about 5,300 clones listed, about 88% are singletons. The CDR3 has 10 residues. The V end lost 4 bases, the J end lost 10 bases, and 5 bases lay between the germline ends. In germline, CDR1 is SNHLY, CDR2 FYNNEI. This sequence was found in a human donor with HPV-associated anogenital cancer. The chain employs TRBV2 and TRBJ2-1; no clear D gene. Sequenced material: tumor tissue, taken from a patient who underwent chemoradiotherapy. The CDR3 loop reads CASSVGEQFF. The CDR3 DNA reads as TGTGCCAGCAGTGTAGGGGAGCAGTTCTTC. Using reference TRBV2 and TRBJ2-1 for the parts outside the CDR3, the full variable domain is EPEVTQTPSHQVTQMGQEVILRCVPISNHLYFYWYRQILGQKVEFLVSFYNNEISEKSEIFDDQFSVERPDGSNFTLKIRSTKLEDSAMYFCASSVGEQFFGPGTRLTVL.